A selection of T cell receptor beta chains follows, all from one sample in a study of CXCR3-negative and CXCR3-positive naive CD8 T cells. TCRdb reprocessed the 5' RACE reads, keeping one entry per CDR3 protein, no DNA. The specimen's table records tens of thousands of distinct CDR3 sequences. The source material was naive CXCR3- CD8+ T cells from blood. These receptors all come from a human donor in good health. Some clones in this sample may be carry-over from other donors' samples. Each CDR3 is given with its conserved first and last residue. The order of the fields is CDR3 protein, V gene, J gene.

CDR3: CASSLSSSRDEQFF; V: TRBV13; J: TRBJ2-1
CDR3: CAWSVPGSHEQYF; V: TRBV30; J: TRBJ2-7
CDR3: CASSLEGINEKLFF; V: TRBV7-9; J: TRBJ1-4
CDR3: CASSQDEWGGEQFF; V: TRBV14; J: TRBJ2-1
CDR3: CASSPAGLAGDEQFF; V: TRBV28; J: TRBJ2-1
CDR3: CASSLVWGASYEQYF; V: TRBV5-1; J: TRBJ2-7
CDR3: CASSLSGNEQYF; V: TRBV7-9; J: TRBJ2-7
CDR3: CASSQARGVINYGYTF; V: TRBV3-1; J: TRBJ1-2
CDR3: CASSLWLAGPYEQYF; V: TRBV12-3/TRBV12-4; J: TRBJ2-7
CDR3: CASSLAGAEQYF; V: TRBV7-9; J: TRBJ2-7
CDR3: CAWSVTRDEQYF; V: TRBV30; J: TRBJ2-7
CDR3: CSVRRDEAYEQYF; V: TRBV29-1; J: TRBJ2-7
CDR3: CSVVGFQLSGNTIYF; V: TRBV29-1; J: TRBJ1-3
CDR3: CASSVASSLGYEQYF; V: TRBV9; J: TRBJ2-7
CDR3: CATSRGDGDGTDTQYF; V: TRBV15; J: TRBJ2-3
CDR3: CASSLYSNNEQFF; V: TRBV5-1; J: TRBJ2-1
CDR3: CASSLRDRDYNEQFF; V: TRBV28; J: TRBJ2-1
CDR3: CASSLAAGDTEAFF; V: TRBV5-1; J: TRBJ1-1
CDR3: CSVAGTAPEQYF; V: TRBV29-1; J: TRBJ2-7
CDR3: CASRAGTGVDTEAFF; V: TRBV27; J: TRBJ1-1
CDR3: CAWSYLNTGELFF; V: TRBV30; J: TRBJ2-2
CDR3: CASSSRDSSSSYEQYF; V: TRBV12-3/TRBV12-4; J: TRBJ2-7